Only one count was recorded for the clone carrying this T cell receptor (beta chain). The antigen remains unidentified. Trimming left V 5 bases short and J 0 bases short, with 6 bases between. Germline V gene sequence: CDR1 SGHTA, CDR2 FQGNSA. This CDR3 has 13 residues. The data are from a study of T cell responses to AZD1222 COVID-19 vaccine. In the study overall: Second doses that came at about 4 or about 12 weeks were put together.

Assay used: immunoSEQ multiplex PCR; TCRdb lists only in-frame clones, some missing. The top ten hold around 1.3% of the sample, which has about 150,000 clones, roughly 92% seen once. Whole-study results and caveats: At study baseline, merely about 6 AZD1222 recipients were seropositive.

V gene TRBV7-2 combines with J gene TRBJ2-3; a weak D match, TRBD2 (5 bases). The TCR was taken from an adult in good health. Sample: peripheral blood, taken on day 0 of AZD1222 vaccination. The CDR3: CASSPGSTDTQYF. In DNA form, the CDR3 reads TGTGCCAGCAGCCCGGGGAGCACAGATACGCAGTATTTT.